The clone carrying this T cell receptor beta chain has just one count. The CDR3 is 15 residues long. These data originate in a study of blood T cell repertoires in COVID-19. Study overall: The study drew acute and convalescent COVID-19 samples from the United States, Italy and Spain. In each case, the material was cDNA or gDNA derived from T cells, B-cell-depleted T cells, or PBMCs.

Original processing methods: Amplification from reference gene primers served as the basis for estimated nucleated cell counts. Using immunoSEQ multiplex PCR, the repertoire was profiled, and TCRdb retains in-frame clones only, with some absent. V, J and clone size are those of that table, while D and trimming were read from the DNA. The sample lists more than 150,000 clones, around 84% occurring once. The receptor comes from a man over 45 with active or convalescent COVID-19. Sequenced input: peripheral blood. The chain carries TRBV12-1 and TRBJ2-1; the table's D call, TRBD1, was not checked against the DNA. TRBV12-1 is described as a pseudogene. CDR3 loop: CASSSGQGDYNEQFF. CDR3 in DNA: TGTGCCAGCAGCTCAGGACAGGGGGACTACAATGAGCAGTTCTTC.